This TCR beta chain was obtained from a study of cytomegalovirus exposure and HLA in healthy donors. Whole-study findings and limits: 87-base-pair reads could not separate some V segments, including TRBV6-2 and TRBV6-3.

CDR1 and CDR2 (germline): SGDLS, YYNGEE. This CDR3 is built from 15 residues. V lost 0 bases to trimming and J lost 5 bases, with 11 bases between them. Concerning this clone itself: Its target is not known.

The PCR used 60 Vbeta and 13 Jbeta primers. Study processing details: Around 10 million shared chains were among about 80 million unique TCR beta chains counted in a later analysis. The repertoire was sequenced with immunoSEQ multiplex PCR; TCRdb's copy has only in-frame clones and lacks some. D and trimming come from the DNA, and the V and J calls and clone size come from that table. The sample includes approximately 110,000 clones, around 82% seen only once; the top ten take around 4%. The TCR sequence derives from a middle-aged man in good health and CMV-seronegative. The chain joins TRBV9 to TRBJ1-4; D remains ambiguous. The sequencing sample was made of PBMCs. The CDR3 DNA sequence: TGTGCCAGCAGCGTAGGTCGACAAGTCAATGAAAAACTGTTTTTT. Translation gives CASSVGRQVNEKLFF.